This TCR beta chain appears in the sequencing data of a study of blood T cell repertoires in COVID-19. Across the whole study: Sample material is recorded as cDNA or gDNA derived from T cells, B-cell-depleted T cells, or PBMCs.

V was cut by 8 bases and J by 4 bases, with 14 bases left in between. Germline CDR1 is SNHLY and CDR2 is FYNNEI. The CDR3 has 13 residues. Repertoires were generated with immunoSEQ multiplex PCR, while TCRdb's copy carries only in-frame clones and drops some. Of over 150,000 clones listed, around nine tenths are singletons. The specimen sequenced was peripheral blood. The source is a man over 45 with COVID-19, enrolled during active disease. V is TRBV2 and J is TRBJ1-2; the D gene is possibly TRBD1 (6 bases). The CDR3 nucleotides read TGTGCCAGCTTCCCCGAGACAGGCTATGGCTACACCTTC. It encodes CASFPETGYGYTF.